Listed here are 28 T cell receptor beta chains from one sample, sequenced in a study of cytomegalovirus exposure and HLA in healthy donors. The primer mix had 60 Vbeta and 13 Jbeta primers. The protocol was immunoSEQ multiplex PCR, while the TCRdb copy is restricted to in-frame clones and leaves out a portion. The specimen's table records 120,000 to 150,000 clones. The sample consisted of PBMCs. The origin of the receptors is a woman between 18 and 29 years old in good health and CMV-seronegative.

J is TRBJ2-2 and V is TRBV10-1, with D uncertain. The CDR3 extends over 14 amino acids. Germline V gives CDR1 WNHNN, CDR2 SYGVQD (reference sequence). Trimming took off 6 bases at V and 3 bases at J, with 11 bases between the two ends. The CDR3, as DNA: TGCGCCAGCAGCCAACGACTGGACACCGGGGAGCTGTTTTTT. Protein: CASSQRLDTGELFF.

V and J are TRBV11-3 and TRBJ2-5; tentative D call: TRBD1 (5 bases). V was shortened by 5 bases and J by 2 bases, with 9 bases between the two germline ends. Germline V gene lookup returns CDR1 SGHNT and CDR2 YENEEA. The CDR3 sequence is 13 residues long. Here the CDR3 reads CASSQRQQETQYF. In nucleotides, the CDR3 is TGTGCCAGCAGCCAACGACAGCAAGAGACCCAGTACTTC.

The chain uses TRBV5-4 and TRBJ2-7; weak D call: TRBD2 (5 bases). V was cut by 0 bases and J by 2 bases, with 12 bases left in between. This CDR3 comprises 15 residues. Per the germline V gene, CDR1 is SGHNT and CDR2 is YYREEE (reference sequence). CDR3 DNA sequence: TGTGCCAGCAGCTTGGCCCTGGGTAGCGCCTACGAGCAGTACGTC. As protein: CASSLALGSAYEQYV.

The gene calls are TRBV23-1 and TRBJ1-2, with D perhaps matching TRBD1 (5 bases). TRBV23-1 has ORF status, its function being uncertain. Trimming took off 0 bases at V and 5 bases at J, with 10 bases between the two ends. The CDR3 extends over 14 amino acids. This CDR3 is CASSQSRQGYGYTF. The CDR3 nucleotides read TGCGCCAGCAGTCAATCGCGGCAGGGTTATGGCTACACCTTC.

This rearrangement joins TRBV18 to TRBJ2-1, with 7 positions matching TRBD1. CDR3 length: 12 residues. CDR1 is KGHSH, CDR2 LQKENI, per germline. The J segment lost 10 bases and the V segment lost 3 bases, leaving 3 bases of the junction unmatched. CDR3 nucleotide sequence: TGTGCCAGCTCACCCACAGGGGACGAGCAGTTCTTC. This gives the protein CASSPTGDEQFF.

The chain combines TRBV30 with TRBJ1-5; no definite D call. Germline V gene lookup returns CDR1 GTSNPN and CDR2 SVGIG (reference sequence). The germline V and J ends were trimmed by 1 base and 4 bases, with 5 bases remaining between them. CDR3 length: 12 residues. The CDR3 reads CAWSGSNQPQHF. The CDR3 DNA follows: TGTGCCTGGAGTGGTAGTAATCAGCCCCAGCATTTT.

The chain recombines TRBV18 with TRBJ1-2; 8 bases map to TRBD1. The CDR3 has 15 amino acids. The germline V gene has CDR1 KGHSH and CDR2 LQKENI. Trimming cost V 3 bases and J 4 bases; bases outside gene matches: 7. CDR3 nucleotide sequence: TGTGCCAGCTCACCGCCACAGGGGGAAGGCTATGGCTACACCTTC. Its protein product is CASSPPQGEGYGYTF.

The gene calls are TRBV4-1 and TRBJ1-5; D gene uncertain. With 3 bases removed from V and 10 bases from J, the gap between germline ends came to 16 bases. The CDR3 has 14 residues. The germline CDR1 and CDR2 sequences are MGHRA and YSYEKL. CDR3 DNA sequence: TGCGCCAGCAGCCAGGGAGAAACGAGTTCCCCCCAGCATTTT. This sequence encodes CASSQGETSSPQHF.

The chain has TRBV28 and TRBJ2-7; D is possibly TRBD2 (5 bases). Between the trimmed V and J ends, which lost 6 bases and 11 bases, there was a span of 23 bases. CDR1 is MDHEN and CDR2 is SYDVKM in the germline V gene. The CDR3 contains 14 residues. Here the CDR3 reads CASSPSSTRKEEYV. The CDR3 DNA is TGTGCCAGCAGCCCCTCCTCAACACGTAAGGAGGAGTACGTC.

In regard to this clone: The junction departs from germline at one end; a sequencing error may be responsible. This rearrangement joins TRBV9 to TRBJ1-1; TRBD1 matches 7 bases. The CDR3 is 16 amino acids. Germline values: CDR1 SGDLS, CDR2 YYNGEE. The CDR3 here is CASTGQAFNMNIEAFF. CDR3 in DNA: TGTGCCAGCACCGGACAGGCATTTAACATGAACATTGAAGCTTTCTTT.

The gene calls are TRBV12-5 and TRBJ1-4; weak D call: TRBD1 (6 bases). Germline lookup yields CDR1 LGHNT and CDR2 FRNRAP. V was trimmed by 6 bases and J by 3 bases, leaving 17 bases between them. The CDR3 covers 16 residues. DNA of the CDR3: TGTGCTAGTGGAAGGACGCAGTACAGGGCTAATGAAAAACTGTTTTTT. Residues: CASGRTQYRANEKLFF. The full variable domain, with the rest looked up from reference TRBV12-5 and TRBJ1-4, is DARVTQTPRHKVTEMGQEVTMRCQPILGHNTVFWYRQTMMQGLELLAYFRNRAPLDDSGMPKDRFSAEMPDATLATLKIQPSEPRDSAVYFCASGRTQYRANEKLFFGSGTQLSVL.

This sequence joins TRBV2 and TRBJ2-7, with 10 nucleotides matching TRBD2. J lost 3 bases, V lost 6 bases, and 8 bases had no gene match. The V gene's germline CDR1 is SNHLY and CDR2 FYNNEI. The CDR3 is made up of 15 amino acids. The CDR3 is CASRYGLAGDYEQYF. CDR3 nucleotides: TGTGCCAGCAGGTACGGGCTAGCGGGAGACTACGAGCAGTACTTC.

The J gene is TRBJ1-1, the V gene TRBV7-3, with TRBD1 matching over 8 bases. The junction had 4 bases not matched to a gene; V was cut back by 5 bases and J by 2 bases. Germline assignment: CDR1 SGHTA and CDR2 FQGTGA. The CDR3 totals 14 residues. This CDR3 reads CASSHTGGNTEAFF. The CDR3 DNA follows: TGTGCCAGCAGCCATACAGGGGGAAACACTGAAGCTTTCTTT.

The chain uses TRBV5-4 and TRBJ2-1, with D hard to call. V was shortened by 3 bases and J by 0 bases, with 10 bases between the two germline ends. The CDR3 consists of 15 residues. Germline values: CDR1 SGHNT, CDR2 YYREEE (reference sequence). CDR3 in DNA: TGTGCCAGCAGCTCCCAGACACGCTCCTACAATGAGCAGTTCTTC. The encoded protein is CASSSQTRSYNEQFF.

The rearrangement links TRBV4-1 to TRBJ1-4, with 8 bases fitting TRBD1. CDR3 length: 15 amino acids. From germline, CDR1 is MGHRA and CDR2 YSYEKL. The J segment lost 8 bases and the V segment lost 3 bases, leaving 8 bases of the junction unmatched. The CDR3 reads CASSQWTGQGEKLFF. The CDR3 nucleotides are TGCGCCAGCAGCCAGTGGACAGGGCAGGGAGAAAAACTGTTTTTT.

The chain carries TRBV19 and TRBJ2-1, with a possible D match to TRBD1 (6 bases). The CDR3 spans 13 residues. V lost 5 bases, J lost 1 base, and 6 bases lay in between. Germline V gene lookup returns CDR1 LNHDA and CDR2 SQIVND (reference sequence). CDR3 nucleotides: TGTGCCAGTAGTGGACAGTCCTACAATGAGCAGTTCTTC. Translated: CASSGQSYNEQFF.

The chain uses TRBV5-4 and TRBJ2-7; perhaps TRBD1 as D (6 bases). The CDR3 length is 16 residues. The ends were cut back, 0 bases at V and 0 bases at J, with 13 bases in the middle. Germline-derived CDR1 and CDR2 are SGHNT and YYREEE (reference sequence). The CDR3 sequence is CASSLDPGTSSYEQYV. As DNA, the CDR3 is TGTGCCAGCAGCTTGGATCCGGGGACAAGCTCCTACGAGCAGTACGTC.

The V gene is TRBV7-6, the J gene TRBJ2-3, with D perhaps matching TRBD2 (7 bases). V shed 5 bases and J shed 2 bases, with 11 bases lying between them. Germline CDR1 is SGHVS and CDR2 is FNYEAQ. This CDR3 is 14 amino acids long. In DNA form, the CDR3 reads TGTGCCAGCAGCCGGGGGGCGGACACAGATACGCAGTATTTT. It encodes CASSRGADTDTQYF.

The chain joins TRBV7-2 to TRBJ2-3, with D possibly being TRBD1 (5 bases). The CDR3 is 17 amino acids. Trimming took 0 bases from V and 2 from J, leaving 15 bases between them. Looked up from germline, CDR1 is SGHTA and CDR2 is FQGNSA. CDR3 DNA sequence: TGTGCCAGCAGCTTAGCGGTAGGGGCCCCTTCCACAGATACGCAGTATTTT. Translated, it gives CASSLAVGAPSTDTQYF.

The chain employs TRBV6-1 and TRBJ1-2, with 12 positions matching TRBD1. Germline values: CDR1 MNHNS, CDR2 SASEGT. V was pared by 8 bases and J by 1 base, with 5 bases of the junction left unmatched. The CDR3 sequence is 15 residues long. CDR3 amino acids: CASLRDRGLNYGYTF. DNA for the CDR3: TGTGCCAGCTTGAGGGACAGGGGGCTTAACTATGGCTACACCTTC.

The chain recombines TRBV5-6 with TRBJ2-3; maybe TRBD1 (5 bases). V lost 3 bases to trimming and J lost 4 bases, with 6 bases between them. This CDR3 is built from 12 residues. Germline lookup yields CDR1 SGHDT and CDR2 YYEEEE. The CDR3 sequence: CASSWGADTQYF. In DNA, the CDR3 is TGTGCCAGCAGCTGGGGCGCAGATACGCAGTATTTT.

V usage is TRBV5-1 and J usage is TRBJ2-1, with D maybe TRBD2 (5 bases). The V end lost 4 bases, the J end lost 7 bases, and 18 bases lay between the germline ends. Per germline, CDR1 SGHRS and CDR2 YFSETQ. The CDR3 consists of 15 residues. The CDR3 DNA is TGCGCCAGCAGCCCGGGGAGTAGCAAGGATAATGAGCAGTTCTTC. This codes for CASSPGSSKDNEQFF.

The chain is built from TRBV12-5 and TRBJ2-7, with TRBD2 matching over 7 bases. CDR3 length: 19 residues. CDR1 is LGHNT, CDR2 FRNRAP, per germline. The junction had 19 bases not matched to a gene; V was cut back by 0 bases and J by 5 bases. CDR3 region: CASGLVLTLNGEGRNEQYV. The CDR3 DNA follows: TGTGCTAGTGGTTTGGTTTTAACCCTCAATGGGGAGGGCCGGAACGAGCAGTACGTC.

The chain combines TRBV18 with TRBJ2-2, with unresolved D. CDR3 length equals 14 residues. Trimming shortened V by 6 bases and J by 2 bases, and 10 bases separated the two germline ends. CDR1 is KGHSH, CDR2 LQKENI, per germline. CDR3 region: CASSPVVNTGELFF. CDR3 nucleotides: TGTGCCAGCTCCCCGGTAGTCAACACCGGGGAGCTGTTTTTT.

The chain is built from TRBV4-1 and TRBJ2-3, with 13 bases that match TRBD2. The V gene end was trimmed by 1 base and the J gene end by 5 bases; junction bases not matched to a gene: 3. CDR3 length: 16 amino acids. Per the germline V gene, CDR1 is MGHRA and CDR2 is YSYEKL. The CDR3 DNA is TGCGCCAGCAGCCAAGGGACTAGCGGGAGCCAAGATACGCAGTATTTT. It codes for CASSQGTSGSQDTQYF.

The rearrangement uses TRBV5-6 and TRBJ2-2; 11 bases are shared with TRBD2. This CDR3 spans 14 amino acids. In germline, CDR1 is SGHDT, CDR2 YYEEEE. V lost 2 bases to trimming and J lost 9 bases; unmatched junction nucleotides: 3. The CDR3 bases are TGTGCCAGCAGCTTACTAGCGGGAGTACGGGAGCTGTTTTTT. Its protein is CASSLLAGVRELFF.

The genes are TRBV9 and TRBJ2-3; D is ambiguous. Germline CDR1 and CDR2: SGDLS and YYNGEE. Trimming left V 9 bases short and J 0 bases short, with 14 bases between. This CDR3 has 14 amino acids. CDR3 DNA sequence: TGTGCCACCGCAAGATGGCGGAGCACAGATACGCAGTATTTT. It translates to CATARWRSTDTQYF.

The V call is TRBV7-9, the J call TRBJ2-3; TRBD2 aligns across 9 bases. The germline V gene has CDR1 SEHNR and CDR2 FQNEAQ (reference sequence). The CDR3 extends over 14 amino acids. V shed 3 bases and J 5 bases; nucleotides not matched to a gene: 3. The CDR3 protein is CASSFAGGGDTQYF. The CDR3, as DNA: TGTGCCAGCAGCTTTGCGGGAGGGGGAGATACGCAGTATTTT.